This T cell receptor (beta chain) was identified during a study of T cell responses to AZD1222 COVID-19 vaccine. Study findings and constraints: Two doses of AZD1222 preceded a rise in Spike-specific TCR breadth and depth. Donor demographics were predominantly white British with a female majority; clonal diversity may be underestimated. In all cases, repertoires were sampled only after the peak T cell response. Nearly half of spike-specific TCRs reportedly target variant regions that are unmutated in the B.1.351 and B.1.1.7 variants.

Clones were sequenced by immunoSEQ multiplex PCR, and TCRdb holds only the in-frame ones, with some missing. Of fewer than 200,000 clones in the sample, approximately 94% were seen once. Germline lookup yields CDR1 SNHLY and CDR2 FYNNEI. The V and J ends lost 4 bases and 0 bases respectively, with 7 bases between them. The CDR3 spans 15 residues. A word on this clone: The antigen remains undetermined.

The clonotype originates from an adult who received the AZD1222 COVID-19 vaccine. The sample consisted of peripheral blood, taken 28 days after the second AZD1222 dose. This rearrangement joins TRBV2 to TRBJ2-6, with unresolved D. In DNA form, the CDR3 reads TGTGCCAGCAGTGGGTTGTTCTCTGGGGCCAACGTCCTGACTTTC. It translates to CASSGLFSGANVLTF.